This T cell receptor (beta chain) was documented in a study of T cell responses to AZD1222 COVID-19 vaccine. Whole-study context: Doses given second, at about 4 or about 12 weeks, were pooled. Findings of the study overall: The reported proportion of spike-specific TCRs targeting unmutated variant regions was nearly half. Donors, mostly white British, included more females; clonal diversity was possibly underestimated.

With respect to this clone: What it binds is not known.

The CDR3 is 18 amino acids. The germline V gene encodes CDR1 LNHNV and CDR2 YYDKDF (reference sequence). V was pared by 5 bases and J by 0 bases, with 20 bases between. Assay: immunoSEQ multiplex PCR; the TCRdb copy retains only in-frame clones and omits some. The sample carries about 180,000 clones, about 88% recorded once. Sample: peripheral blood, taken on day 0 of AZD1222 vaccination. This receptor was taken from an adult in good health. The V call is TRBV15, the J call TRBJ2-1; TRBD1 or TRBD2 may be the D gene (6 bases each). The CDR3 nucleotides read TGTGCCACCAGCTCGAAGGGGGGTTCCACGGGCTCCTACAATGAGCAGTTCTTC. It codes for CATSSKGGSTGSYNEQFF. The full variable domain, its missing parts supplied by reference TRBV15 and TRBJ2-1, is DAMVIQNPRYQVTQFGKPVTLSCSQTLNHNVMYWYQQKSSQAPKLLFHYYDKDFNNEADTPDNFQSRRPNTSFCFLDIRSPGLGDTAMYLCATSSKGGSTGSYNEQFFGPGTRLTVL.